The 2 T cell receptor beta chains below come from one sample, sequenced in a study of blood T cell repertoires in COVID-19. Using immunoSEQ multiplex PCR, the repertoire was profiled, and TCRdb retains in-frame clones only, with some absent. The sample shows approximately 200,000 clones, 80% to 90% of them seen only once. The source material was peripheral blood. The receptors were gathered from a woman in her forties or fifties with acute or convalescent COVID-19.

The chain joins TRBV9 to TRBJ2-1; 13 positions match TRBD2. This CDR3 has 15 residues. With 0 bases clipped from V and 7 bases from J, the junction kept 1 base outside the gene matches. From germline, CDR1 is SGDLS and CDR2 YYNGEE. The CDR3 is CASSVGLAGGNEQFF. Here the CDR3 DNA reads TGTGCCAGCAGCGTAGGACTAGCGGGAGGAAATGAGCAGTTCTTC.

V is TRBV2 and J is TRBJ2-1; 9 positions agree with TRBD2. The CDR3 has 15 residues. With V trimmed by 1 base and J by 7 bases, 5 bases remained unmatched. CDR1 and CDR2 (germline): SNHLY, FYNNEI. The CDR3 region is CASSEVGLARNEQFF. Here the CDR3 DNA reads TGTGCCAGCAGTGAAGTAGGACTAGCGAGGAATGAGCAGTTCTTC.